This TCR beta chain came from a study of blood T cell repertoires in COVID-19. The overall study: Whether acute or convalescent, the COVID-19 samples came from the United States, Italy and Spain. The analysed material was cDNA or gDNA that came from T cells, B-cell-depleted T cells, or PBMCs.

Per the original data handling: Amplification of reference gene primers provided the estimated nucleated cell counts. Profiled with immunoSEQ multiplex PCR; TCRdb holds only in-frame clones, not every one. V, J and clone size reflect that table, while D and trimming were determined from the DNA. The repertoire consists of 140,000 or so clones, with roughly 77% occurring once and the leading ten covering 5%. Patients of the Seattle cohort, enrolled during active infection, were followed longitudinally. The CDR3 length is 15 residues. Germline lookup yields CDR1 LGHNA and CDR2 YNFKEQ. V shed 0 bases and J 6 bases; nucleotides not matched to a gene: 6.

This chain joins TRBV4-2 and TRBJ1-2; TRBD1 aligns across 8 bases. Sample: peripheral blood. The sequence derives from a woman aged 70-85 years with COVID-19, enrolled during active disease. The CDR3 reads CASSQDGQGLNGYTF. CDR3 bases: TGTGCCAGCAGCCAAGATGGACAGGGATTAAATGGCTACACCTTC.